The 8 T cell receptor beta chains given below trace back to one sample, sequenced in a study of T cells in Graves' hyperthyroidism and ophthalmopathy. The CDR3 regions of TCR beta were amplified from RNA transcripts. During a first-round RT-PCR of the TCR CDR3, the HTBI primer set was used. Each CDR3 protein is one row after TCRdb ran MiXCR on the multiplex PCR reads. The sample consists of about 570,000 distinct CDR3 sequences, approximately 44% of them appearing once. Sequencing input: peripheral blood or thyroid tissue (not recorded which). Receptors were obtained from an adult woman with Graves' disease, either hyperthyroidism or ophthalmopathy (not recorded which).

With regard to this clonotype: The CDR3 does not close with the conserved phenylalanine or tryptophan, likely indicating a read error. The DNA is left out, because the CDR3 cannot be placed on it with certainty; the CDR3 is given as TCRdb lists it. The V and J genes are TRBV7-2 and TRBJ1-2; the D call TRBD1 from the table was never checked on the DNA. A total of 15 residues make up the CDR3, ends included. Germline lookup yields CDR1 SGHTA and CDR2 FQGNSA. CDR3 loop: CASSTVVPGLSGYTS.

With regard to this clonotype: The missing conserved phenylalanine or tryptophan at the end of this CDR3 makes a read error likely. The DNA is omitted, as the CDR3 cannot be located on it reliably, and the CDR3 follows TCRdb's listing. This chain joins TRBV20-1 and TRBJ1-4. CDR1 and CDR2 (germline): DFQATT, SNEGSKA (reference sequence). The CDR3 spans 9 amino acids, including both terminal residues. CDR3 protein: CSARREGLY.

The chain couples TRBV13 to TRBJ1-3; D uncertain. The germline V gene encodes CDR1 PRHDT and CDR2 FYEKMQ (reference sequence). The V gene lost 5 bases and the J gene lost 0 bases, with 8 bases spanning the gap. The CDR3 has 14 amino acids. The CDR3 sequence is CASSGPNSGNTIYF. CDR3 bases: TGTGCCAGCAGCGGTCCAAACTCTGGAAACACCATATATTTT.

This clonotype was seen a handful of times. The CDR3 sequence: CASGSGLAGYEQYF. The DNA of the CDR3 is TGTGCCAGCGGTTCAGGACTAGCAGGATACGAGCAGTACTTC. V gene TRBV9 combines with J gene TRBJ2-7; 8 nucleotides line up with TRBD2. The CDR3 is 14 amino acids. CDR1 SGDLS and CDR2 YYNGEE come from the germline V gene. V shed 7 bases, J shed 4 bases, and the junction held 10 bases outside the gene matches.

The CDR3 DNA follows: TGTGCCAGCAGCTTGGCCGCGATCGAGGGGGCGATAGATTTGGAGACCCAGTACTTC. Translation: CASSLAAIEGAIDLETQYF. This chain joins TRBV7-2 and TRBJ2-5; 7 positions agree with TRBD1. Per the germline V gene, CDR1 is SGHTA and CDR2 is FQGNSA. The CDR3 covers 19 residues. The V segment lost 3 bases and the J segment 5 bases; nucleotides outside the gene matches: 21. Full variable domain (missing parts from reference TRBV7-2 and TRBJ2-5): GAGVSQSPSNKVTEKGKDVELRCDPISGHTALYWYRQSLGQGLEFLIYFQGNSAPDKSGLPSDRFSAERTGGSVSTLTIQRTQQEDSAVYLCASSLAAIEGAIDLETQYFGPGTRLLVL.

This clonotype was detected only once. This chain joins TRBV10-3 and TRBJ1-2; maybe TRBD1 (6 bases). The CDR3 length is 21 residues. Germline CDR1 and CDR2: ENHRY and SYGVKD. Trimming removed 0 bases from V and 0 bases from J, with 26 bases in between. CDR3 bases: TGTGCCATCAGTGAGTCGACCCTTGTTATAACACAGGGAAACTCTAACTATGGCTACACCTTC. This codes for CAISESTLVITQGNSNYGYTF.

The chain joins TRBV20-1 to TRBJ1-2; TRBD1 matches at 9 bases. From germline, CDR1 is DFQATT and CDR2 SNEGSKA (reference sequence). CDR3 length: 11 amino acids. V dropped 6 bases and J dropped 7; count of bases not matched to a gene: 3. The CDR3 here is CSARTGAGYTF. DNA of the CDR3: TGCAGTGCGAGGACAGGGGCTGGCTACACCTTC.

The chain links TRBV24-1 to TRBJ2-5, with 7 bases lining up with TRBD1. Germline V CDR1 and CDR2: KGHDR, SFDVKD. The CDR3 has 22 residues. Losses at the gene ends were 1 base for V and 2 bases for J; bases not matched to a gene: 24. In nucleotides, the CDR3 is TGTGCCACCAGTGATTTTCCGGGACAGTTAAACACCGGGGACAGTAGACAAGAGACCCAGTACTTC. Its translation is CATSDFPGQLNTGDSRQETQYF.